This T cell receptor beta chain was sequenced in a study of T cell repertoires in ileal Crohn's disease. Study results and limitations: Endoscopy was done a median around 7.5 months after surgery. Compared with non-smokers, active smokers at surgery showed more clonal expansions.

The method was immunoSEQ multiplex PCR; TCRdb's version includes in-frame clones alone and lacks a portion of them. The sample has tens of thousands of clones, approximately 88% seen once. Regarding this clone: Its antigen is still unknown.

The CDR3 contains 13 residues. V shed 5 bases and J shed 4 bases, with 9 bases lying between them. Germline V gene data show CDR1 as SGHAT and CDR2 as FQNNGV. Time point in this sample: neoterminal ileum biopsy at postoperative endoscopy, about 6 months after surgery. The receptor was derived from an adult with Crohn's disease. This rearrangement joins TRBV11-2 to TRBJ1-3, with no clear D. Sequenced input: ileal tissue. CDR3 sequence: CASSPSVGNTIYF. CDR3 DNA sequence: TGTGCCAGCAGCCCCTCGGTCGGAAACACCATATATTTT.